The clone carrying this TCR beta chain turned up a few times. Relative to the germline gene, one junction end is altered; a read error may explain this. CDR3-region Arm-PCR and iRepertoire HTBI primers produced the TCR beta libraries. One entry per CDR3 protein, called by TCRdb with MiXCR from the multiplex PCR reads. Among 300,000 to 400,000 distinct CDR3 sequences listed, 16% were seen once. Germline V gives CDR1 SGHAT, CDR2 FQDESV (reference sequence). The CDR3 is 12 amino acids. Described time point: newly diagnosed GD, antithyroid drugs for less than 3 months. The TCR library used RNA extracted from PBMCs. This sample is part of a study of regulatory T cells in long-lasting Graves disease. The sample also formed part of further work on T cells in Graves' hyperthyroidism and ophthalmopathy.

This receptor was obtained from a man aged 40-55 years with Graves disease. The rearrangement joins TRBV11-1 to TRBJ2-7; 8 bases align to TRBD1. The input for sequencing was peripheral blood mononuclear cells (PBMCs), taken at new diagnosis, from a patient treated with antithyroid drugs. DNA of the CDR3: TGTGCCAGCAGCCCCCCCGACAGGGGTCAGGTTTTC. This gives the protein CASSPPDRGQVF. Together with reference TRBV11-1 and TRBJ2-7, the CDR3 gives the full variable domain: EAEVAQSPRYKITEKSQAVAFWCDPISGHATLYWYRQILGQGPELLVQFQDESVVDDSQLPKDRFSAERLKGVDSTLKIQPAELGDSAMYLCASSPPDRGQVFGPGTRLTVT.